This T cell receptor beta chain was recovered during a study of early T cells in non-severe SARS-CoV-2 infection. Background on the study: Bulk RNA isolated from unsorted whole blood underwent sequencing; chains were not paired.

Points from the study as a whole: Matching with VDJdb favored anti-spike CD8 responses (missing private and CD4 specificities).

Researchers tagged individual cDNA molecules with unique molecular identifiers. MiXCR was run by TCRdb on the 5' RACE reads, yielding one entry per CDR3 protein. The table includes 55,000 to 75,000 distinct CDR3 sequences, roughly 8% detected once. With respect to this clonotype: What it recognizes is unknown.

The clonotype originates from an adult who was a healthcare worker with PCR-confirmed SARS-CoV-2 infection or an uninfected control (not recorded which). Sequencing input: whole blood.

CDR3 loop: CASSSNRGGGNTGYTF. CDR3 DNA: TGTGCCAGCAGCTCAAACCGAGGAGGGGGTAATACTGGCTACACCTTC. The J gene is TRBJ1-2, the V gene TRBV7-8; tentative D call: TRBD1 (6 bases). Trimming left V 4 bases short and J 7 bases short, with 22 bases between. The CDR3 covers 16 residues. The V gene's germline CDR1 is SGHVS and CDR2 FQNEAQ.